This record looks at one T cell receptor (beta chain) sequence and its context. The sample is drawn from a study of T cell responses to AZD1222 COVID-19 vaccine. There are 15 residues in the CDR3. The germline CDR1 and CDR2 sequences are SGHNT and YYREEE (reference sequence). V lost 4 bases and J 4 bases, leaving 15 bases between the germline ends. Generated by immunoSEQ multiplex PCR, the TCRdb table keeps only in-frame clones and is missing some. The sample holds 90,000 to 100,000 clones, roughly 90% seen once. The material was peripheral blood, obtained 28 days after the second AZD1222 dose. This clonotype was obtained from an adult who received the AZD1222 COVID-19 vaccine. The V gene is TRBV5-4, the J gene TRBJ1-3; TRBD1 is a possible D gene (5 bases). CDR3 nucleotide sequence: TGTGCCAGCAGCATCGTTGGGCAGGGCGGAAACACCATATATTTT. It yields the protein CASSIVGQGGNTIYF.